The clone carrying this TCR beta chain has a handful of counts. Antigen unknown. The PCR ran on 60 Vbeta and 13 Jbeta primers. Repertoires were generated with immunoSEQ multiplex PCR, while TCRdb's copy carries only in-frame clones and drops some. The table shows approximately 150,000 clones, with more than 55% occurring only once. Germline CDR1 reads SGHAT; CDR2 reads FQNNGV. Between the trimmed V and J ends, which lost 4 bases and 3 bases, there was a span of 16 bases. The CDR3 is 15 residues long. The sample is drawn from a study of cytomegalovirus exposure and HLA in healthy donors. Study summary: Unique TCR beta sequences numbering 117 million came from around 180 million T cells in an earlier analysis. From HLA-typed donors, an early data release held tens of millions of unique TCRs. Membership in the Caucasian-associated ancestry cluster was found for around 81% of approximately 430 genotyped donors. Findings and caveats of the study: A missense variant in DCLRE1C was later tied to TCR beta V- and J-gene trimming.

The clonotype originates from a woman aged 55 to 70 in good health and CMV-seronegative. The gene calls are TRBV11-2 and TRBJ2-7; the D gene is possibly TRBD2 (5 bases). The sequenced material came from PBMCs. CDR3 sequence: CASSSVGIDYYEQYF. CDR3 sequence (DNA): TGTGCCAGCAGCTCGGTCGGAATAGACTACTACGAGCAGTACTTC. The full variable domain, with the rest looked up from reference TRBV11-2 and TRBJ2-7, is EAGVAQSPRYKIIEKRQSVAFWCNPISGHATLYWYQQILGQGPKLLIQFQNNGVVDDSQLPKDRFSAERLKGVDSTLKIQPAKLEDSAVYLCASSSVGIDYYEQYFGPGTRLTVT.